Below are 29 T cell receptor beta chains sequenced from a single sample in a study of shared clonotypes between healthy human individuals (dated by TCRdb to the early 2020s). Library generation was performed with the immunoSEQ multiplex PCR assay. As stored in TCRdb, this immuneACCESS dataset retains in-frame rearrangements with V and J assigned. A fraction of the clones does not appear; measured against another copy, unresolved V genes explain less than half of the discrepancy, and the remainder lacks a known reason. The sample includes roughly 170,000 clones, with 65% to 70% observed a single time. The top ten clones comprise about 10% of the sample. Sequencing was performed on memory CD4+ T cells sorted from blood. The cell subset or site label here, explained by the study, means: CD45RA-negative fraction. The receptors were sampled from a man in his thirties or forties in good health.

This clone was counted a few times. The chain uses TRBV7-9 and TRBJ2-1; possibly TRBD1 or TRBD2 for D (5 bases each). The CDR3 totals 13 residues. The V end was cut by 0 bases, the J end by 13 bases, with 13 bases between. Germline V CDR1 and CDR2: SEHNR, FQNEAQ (reference sequence). CDR3 sequence reads: CASSLAGASNQFF. The CDR3 bases are TGTGCCAGCAGCTTAGCAGGGGCTAGCAATCAGTTCTTC.

This chain joins TRBV27 and TRBJ2-7, with 11 bases lining up with TRBD2. Germline values: CDR1 MNHEY, CDR2 SMNVEV (reference sequence). This CDR3 is 14 amino acids long. Germline trimming cut 4 bases from V and 4 bases from J; bases unmatched to any gene: 3. This chain's CDR3 is CASSSRLAGYEQYF. In DNA form, the CDR3 reads TGTGCCAGCAGTTCCAGACTAGCGGGGTACGAGCAGTACTTC.

The chain employs TRBV9 and TRBJ1-1; weak D call: TRBD1 (5 bases). The CDR3 is 14 residues long. Per germline, CDR1 SGDLS and CDR2 YYNGEE. V was cut by 4 bases and J by 6 bases, with 16 bases left in between. CDR3 DNA sequence: TGTGCCAGCAGCCCTCAATTTACAGGTTCTGAAGCTTTCTTT. Amino acids: CASSPQFTGSEAFF.

The chain has TRBV5-1 and TRBJ1-4; 7 bases map to TRBD1. Germline V lookup: CDR1 SGHRS, CDR2 YFSETQ. The CDR3 sequence is 16 residues long. J lost 7 bases, V lost 4 bases, and 13 bases had no gene match. The CDR3 DNA sequence: TGCGCCAGCAGCCCCAGACAGGGAGATTTTGGTGAAAAACTGTTTTTT. It yields the protein CASSPRQGDFGEKLFF.

The chain is built from TRBV28 and TRBJ2-7, with 9 nucleotides matching TRBD1. The germline CDR1 and CDR2 sequences are MDHEN and SYDVKM. V lost 5 bases, J lost 0 bases, and 8 bases stayed unmatched. This CDR3 is built from 16 residues. The DNA of the CDR3 is TGTGCCAGCAGTCTCGGACAGGGGCACTCCTCCTACGAGCAGTACTTC. It is translated as CASSLGQGHSSYEQYF.

This clone has just a few counts. The J gene is TRBJ1-1, the V gene TRBV2, with D unresolved. Germline lookup yields CDR1 SNHLY and CDR2 FYNNEI. This CDR3 spans 13 amino acids. V lost 2 bases and J lost 1, with 5 bases in between. CDR3 residues: CASSEFGNTEAFF. The CDR3 region has the DNA TGTGCCAGCAGTGAATTCGGGAACACTGAAGCTTTCTTT.

The V call is TRBV7-1, the J call TRBJ1-4, with D perhaps matching TRBD1 (6 bases). TRBV7-1 qualifies as an ORF whose function is uncertain. V was trimmed by 4 bases and J by 8 bases, leaving 14 bases between them. The CDR3 length is 14 residues. The CDR3 loop reads CASSLTGTDEKLFF. CDR3 DNA: TGTGCCAGCAGCTTAACAGGGACGGACGAAAAACTGTTTTTT.

CDR3 amino acids: CASSPYGGIPYEQYF. The CDR3 DNA reads TGTGCCAGCAGCCCCTATGGGGGGATTCCCTACGAGCAGTACTTC. V gene TRBV7-9 combines with J gene TRBJ2-7, with TRBD2 as a possible D gene (6 bases). The germline CDR1 and CDR2 sequences are SEHNR and FQNEAQ (reference sequence). The V end lost 5 bases, the J end lost 2 bases, and 16 bases lay between the germline ends. This CDR3 contains 15 residues. Using reference TRBV7-9 and TRBJ2-7 for the parts outside the CDR3, the full variable domain is DTGVSQNPRHKITKRGQNVTFRCDPISEHNRLYWYRQTLGQGPEFLTYFQNEAQLEKSRLLSDRFSAERPKGSFSTLEIQRTEQGDSAMYLCASSPYGGIPYEQYFGPGTRLTVT.

The genes are TRBV30 and TRBJ2-1, with TRBD2 matching 7 bases. V gave up 3 bases and J gave up 1 base; unmatched junction bases: 6. The V gene's germline CDR1 is GTSNPN and CDR2 SVGIG (reference sequence). CDR3 length equals 15 residues. This CDR3 is CAWSPTSLSYNEQFF. In DNA form, the CDR3 reads TGTGCCTGGAGCCCGACTAGCTTATCCTACAATGAGCAGTTCTTC.

The rearrangement links TRBV10-2 to TRBJ2-1, with 12 bases identical to TRBD1. J gave up 9 bases and V 8 bases, and 11 bases lay outside the gene matches. This CDR3 region has 15 residues. Germline V gene sequence: CDR1 WSHSY, CDR2 SAAADI. The CDR3 is CASLTGTGGLSEQFF. The CDR3 nucleotides read TGCGCCAGCCTCACCGGGACAGGGGGCCTGAGTGAGCAGTTCTTC.

This clone was found a few times. The chain recombines TRBV6-1 with TRBJ2-7; TRBD1 matches at 9 bases. With 5 bases clipped from V and 6 bases from J, the junction kept 11 bases outside the gene matches. Germline CDR1 MNHNS, CDR2 SASEGT. The CDR3 is 15 residues long. CDR3 DNA sequence: TGTGCCAGCAGTCGGGACAGGGCCGACACCTCCGAGCAGTACTTC. It specifies CASSRDRADTSEQYF.

This clone showed up just once. The CDR3 protein is CASSQKPNTEAFF. CDR3 bases: TGTGCCAGCTCACAGAAACCGAACACTGAAGCTTTCTTT. The rearrangement uses TRBV19 and TRBJ1-1; D is unresolved. CDR3 size: 13 residues. In germline, CDR1 is LNHDA, CDR2 SQIVND (reference sequence). V was pared by 9 bases and J by 1 base, with 12 bases between. The full variable domain, rest sourced from reference TRBV19 and TRBJ1-1, is DGGITQSPKYLFRKEGQNVTLSCEQNLNHDAMYWYRQDPGQGLRLIYYSQIVNDFQKGDIAEGYSVSREKKESFPLTVTSAQKNPTAFYLCASSQKPNTEAFFGQGTRLTVV.

This clone was recorded a few times. The DNA for the CDR3 is TGTGCCAGCAGCCCGGGATCGGACCCTACTAATTCATACAATGAGCAGTTCTTC. This codes for CASSPGSDPTNSYNEQFF. This chain uses TRBV9 with TRBJ2-1; D possibly corresponds to TRBD2 (5 bases). The CDR3 covers 18 residues. CDR1 and CDR2 (germline): SGDLS, YYNGEE. V dropped 4 bases and J dropped 4 bases, with 24 bases sitting between them.

Only a few counts were recorded for this clone. This sequence joins TRBV4-3 and TRBJ2-7, with 9 bases matching TRBD1. The trim removed 0 bases at V and 2 bases at J, leaving 5 bases unmatched. Germline CDR1 LGHNA, CDR2 YSLEER. The CDR3 has 16 amino acids. In DNA, the CDR3 is TGCGCCAGCAGCCAAGATCTGACAGGGGGTCCCTACGAGCAGTACTTC. Translation gives CASSQDLTGGPYEQYF.

This clone was counted a few times. The V call is TRBV29-1, the J call TRBJ2-5; D is ambiguous. V lost 3 bases and J lost 4, with 12 bases in between. There are 13 residues in the CDR3. Germline V gene sequence: CDR1 SQVTM, CDR2 ANQGSEA. CDR3 in amino acids: CSVEAGYAETQYF. The CDR3, as DNA: TGCAGCGTTGAGGCCGGTTACGCAGAGACCCAGTACTTC.

The chain carries TRBV10-3 and TRBJ2-1; 8 bases match TRBD2. Germline V lookup: CDR1 ENHRY, CDR2 SYGVKD. There are 16 residues in the CDR3. V was clipped by 4 bases and J by 4 bases; unmatched bases: 9. The CDR3 reads CAISAAAGAPYNEQFF. Here the CDR3 DNA reads TGTGCCATCAGTGCGGCAGCGGGGGCCCCTTACAATGAGCAGTTCTTC.

V gene TRBV7-9 combines with J gene TRBJ1-2, with D perhaps TRBD1 (5 bases). Germline-derived CDR1 and CDR2 are SEHNR and FQNEAQ (reference sequence). The CDR3 spans 16 residues. Trimming shortened V by 5 bases and J by 8 bases, and 24 bases separated the two germline ends. DNA of the CDR3: TGTGCCAGCAGCCTGGGGCAGGGATTAAGGTCGGAGGGCTACACCTTC. Its protein is CASSLGQGLRSEGYTF.

The V call is TRBV6-5, the J call TRBJ1-4, with a weak D call TRBD1 (5 bases). Germline CDR1 is MNHEY and CDR2 is SVGAGI. The length of the CDR3 is 15 residues. Trimming shortened V by 4 bases and J by 0 bases, and 9 bases separated the two germline ends. The CDR3 region is CASSSSGTTNEKLFF. CDR3 sequence (DNA): TGTGCCAGCAGTTCCTCAGGGACAACTAATGAAAAACTGTTTTTT.

The chain is built from TRBV11-2 and TRBJ2-7, with TRBD2 matching 8 bases. CDR3 length: 14 residues. J lost 4 bases, V lost 5 bases, and 7 bases had no gene match. Germline CDR1 and CDR2: SGHAT and FQNNGV. CDR3 DNA: TGTGCCAGCAGCCAAGTAGCGGGACCTTACGAGCAGTACTTC. Residues: CASSQVAGPYEQYF.

The CDR3 nucleotides read TGTGCCAGCTCACCAGGCCGCAATGAGCAGTTCTTC. This encodes CASSPGRNEQFF. This chain joins TRBV18 and TRBJ2-1; the D is unclear. There are 12 residues in the CDR3. The V end lost 2 bases, the J end lost 6 bases, and 5 bases lay between the germline ends. CDR1 and CDR2 (germline): KGHSH, LQKENI.

The V and J genes are TRBV6-4 and TRBJ1-1; D possibly corresponds to TRBD1 (6 bases). Germline CDR1 and CDR2: MRHNA and SNTAGT. The V end lost 6 bases, the J end lost 3 bases, and 14 bases lay between the germline ends. This CDR3 region has 14 residues. CDR3 sequence reads: CASRRDNGYTEAFF. The CDR3 DNA sequence: TGTGCCAGCAGGAGGGACAATGGGTACACTGAAGCTTTCTTT.

This clone was seen more than once but under ten times. CDR3 loop: CASSLLQGAAGYTF. The DNA of the CDR3 is TGTGCCAGCAGCTTATTACAGGGGGCGGCCGGCTACACCTTC. The chain recombines TRBV7-2 with TRBJ1-2; 9 bases agree with TRBD1. The junction had 6 bases not matched to a gene; V was cut back by 2 bases and J by 8 bases. CDR3 length equals 14 residues. Germline V gene sequence: CDR1 SGHTA, CDR2 FQGNSA.

The chain carries TRBV18 and TRBJ1-5, with a weak D call TRBD1 (5 bases). The CDR3 has 13 residues. Germline CDR1 reads KGHSH; CDR2 reads LQKENI. V lost 2 bases, J lost 9 bases, and 11 bases lay in between. CDR3 region: CASSPGRDWPQHF. The DNA of the CDR3 is TGTGCCAGCTCACCAGGAAGGGACTGGCCCCAGCATTTT.

The V call is TRBV30, the J call TRBJ2-1, with TRBD2 matching over 12 bases. Germline V gives CDR1 GTSNPN, CDR2 SVGIG (reference sequence). V was clipped by 0 bases and J by 15 bases; unmatched bases: 9. The CDR3 covers 14 residues. The CDR3: CAWSVATSGRRAFF. The CDR3 DNA sequence: TGTGCCTGGAGTGTAGCGACTAGCGGGAGAAGGGCGTTCTTC.

The CDR3 DNA follows: TGCGCCAGCAGCCAAGGGGTTGCGGGAGTAACAGATACGCAGTATTTT. It specifies CASSQGVAGVTDTQYF. V usage is TRBV4-3 and J usage is TRBJ2-3; 7 positions agree with TRBD2. Trimming took 1 base from V and 3 from J; bases not matched to a gene: 7. This CDR3 is 16 amino acids long. Germline CDR1 LGHNA, CDR2 YSLEER.

This clone was seen a single time. The chain recombines TRBV11-2 with TRBJ2-4; TRBD2 aligns across 15 bases. The CDR3 sequence is 16 residues long. V was clipped by 4 bases and J by 3 bases; unmatched bases: 1. Per the germline V gene, CDR1 is SGHAT and CDR2 is FQNNGV. CDR3 coding DNA: TGTGCCAGCAGCTGGACTAGCGGGAGGGTCAAAAACATTCAGTACTTC. This encodes CASSWTSGRVKNIQYF. The full variable domain, in which reference TRBV11-2 and TRBJ2-4 provide the parts outside the CDR3, is EAGVAQSPRYKIIEKRQSVAFWCNPISGHATLYWYQQILGQGPKLLIQFQNNGVVDDSQLPKDRFSAERLKGVDSTLKIQPAKLEDSAVYLCASSWTSGRVKNIQYFGAGTRLSVL.

The gene calls are TRBV7-9 and TRBJ2-3, with TRBD2 matching over 10 bases. In germline, CDR1 is SEHNR, CDR2 FQNEAQ (reference sequence). The CDR3 spans 16 residues. With V trimmed by 5 bases and J by 6 bases, 11 bases remained unmatched. The DNA of the CDR3 is TGTGCCAGCAGCCCTAGGACTAGCGGACTCTGGGATACGCAGTATTTT. Its translation is CASSPRTSGLWDTQYF.

The chain uses TRBV11-2 and TRBJ2-7, with D perhaps TRBD2 (6 bases). V was cut by 3 bases and J by 1 base, with 16 bases left in between. The CDR3 has 16 residues. The V gene's germline CDR1 is SGHAT and CDR2 FQNNGV. The CDR3 coding sequence is TGTGCCAGCAGCTTGATGGGAGGTGCGCTATCCTACGAGCAGTACTTC. It encodes CASSLMGGALSYEQYF.

The chain recombines TRBV10-2 with TRBJ2-7; 12 nucleotides line up with TRBD2. The V gene's germline CDR1 is WSHSY and CDR2 SAAADI. J lost 7 bases, V lost 6 bases, and 13 bases had no gene match. CDR3 length: 16 amino acids. The CDR3 protein is CASRAGLAGLIGEQYF. As DNA, the CDR3 is TGCGCCAGCAGAGCCGGACTAGCGGGGTTGATCGGGGAGCAGTACTTC.